What follows is one T cell receptor beta chain and its context. The germline V gene encodes CDR1 MNHEY and CDR2 SVGAGI. The trim removed 5 bases at V and 12 bases at J, leaving 1 base unmatched. The CDR3 is 11 amino acids. The data originate from a study of T cell responses to AZD1222 COVID-19 vaccine. In the study overall: Analysis merged second doses at about 4 or about 12 weeks.

Clones were read by immunoSEQ multiplex PCR, and TCRdb kept only the in-frame ones, dropping some. Of roughly 150,000 clones in the sample, 80% to 95% are singletons; the top ten hold 1.6%. The genes are TRBV6-5 and TRBJ1-4, with 9 bases fitting TRBD1. The origin of this receptor is an adult in good health. The sequencing here drew on peripheral blood, taken on day 0 of AZD1222 vaccination. The DNA of the CDR3 is TGTGCCAGCAGTCGGGACAGGGAACTGTTTTTT. Translated, it gives CASSRDRELFF.